This TCR beta chain originates from a study of blood T cell repertoires in COVID-19. Study as a whole: COVID-19 samples collected from the United States, Italy and Spain covered acute and convalescent phases. PBMCs, B-cell-depleted T cells, or T cells were the source of the cDNA or gDNA that made up the material.

Data came from immunoSEQ multiplex PCR; TCRdb stores just in-frame clones and leaves some out. The sample includes about 300,000 clones, approximately 89% of them seen just once. CDR1 is KGHSH, CDR2 LQKENI, per germline. Trimming cost V 4 bases and J 4 bases, with 10 bases left between them. This CDR3 has 14 amino acids. Participants had their cohort set by participant-reported clinical history. Exposed participants encountered a COVID-19 case during the 2 weeks preceding study entry. Source material: PBMCs or T cells enriched from blood (not recorded which). This chain links TRBV18 with TRBJ1-4; D ambiguous. The receptor's source is a woman in her forties or fifties who had been exposed to COVID-19. Here the CDR3 DNA reads TGTGCCAGCTCACAAAGCGGGCTTAATGAAAAACTGTTTTTT. Its translation: CASSQSGLNEKLFF.